The T cell receptor (beta chain) described here comes from a study of blood T cell repertoires in COVID-19. Study overall: Samples taken during acute and convalescent COVID-19 were collected in the United States, Italy and Spain. PBMCs, B-cell-depleted T cells, or T cells were the source of the cDNA or gDNA that made up the material.

CDR1 is ENHRY, CDR2 SYGVKD, per germline. Deletions cut 10 bases from V and 10 bases from J, with 14 bases between. The CDR3 is made up of 12 amino acids. Clones were sequenced by immunoSEQ multiplex PCR, and TCRdb holds only the in-frame ones, with some missing. The repertoire consists of more than 95,000 clones, with about 89% occurring once and the leading ten covering roughly 4.6%. The receptor's source is a human donor in a cohort sampled during active COVID-19. Sequencing was carried out using peripheral blood. V usage is TRBV10-3 and J usage is TRBJ1-6, with a possible D match to TRBD1 (5 bases). The CDR3 protein is CATRESESPLHF. For the CDR3, the DNA is TGTGCCACCAGGGAGAGCGAATCACCCCTCCACTTT.